What follows describes a single T cell receptor beta chain. As yet, its antigen is unknown. These data originate in a study of shared clonotypes between healthy human individuals. Study findings and constraints: Naive subsets usually exceeded memory subsets in estimated richness.

Per the study methods: For the immunoSEQ data, sequences were junction-only without quality scores, so filtering differed. Produced via immunoSEQ multiplex PCR; TCRdb's table is partial and in-frame only. V and J calls and clone size follow that table, whereas D and trimming were derived from the DNA. The repertoire holds millions of clones, approximately 95% seen once, with 0.39% in the top ten. This CDR3 is built from 12 residues. Looked up from germline, CDR1 is SEHNR and CDR2 is FQNEAQ (reference sequence). V was shortened by 5 bases and J by 4 bases, with 9 bases between the two germline ends. All participating donors were Caucasian adults from Nashville, Tennessee. In the CD4+ fraction, cells were divided into CD45RA+ naive and CD45RA-negative memory subsets.

The chain couples TRBV7-9 to TRBJ2-7; D is undetermined. The material sequenced was naive CD4+ T cells from PBMCs. The sample's subset: CD45RA+ positively selected. This sequence originates from a man aged 18 to 29 in good health. Some clones in this sample may be carry-over from other donors' samples. In DNA form, the CDR3 reads TGTGCCAGCAGCCCCAGCAGATACGAGCAGTACTTC. This translates into CASSPSRYEQYF.